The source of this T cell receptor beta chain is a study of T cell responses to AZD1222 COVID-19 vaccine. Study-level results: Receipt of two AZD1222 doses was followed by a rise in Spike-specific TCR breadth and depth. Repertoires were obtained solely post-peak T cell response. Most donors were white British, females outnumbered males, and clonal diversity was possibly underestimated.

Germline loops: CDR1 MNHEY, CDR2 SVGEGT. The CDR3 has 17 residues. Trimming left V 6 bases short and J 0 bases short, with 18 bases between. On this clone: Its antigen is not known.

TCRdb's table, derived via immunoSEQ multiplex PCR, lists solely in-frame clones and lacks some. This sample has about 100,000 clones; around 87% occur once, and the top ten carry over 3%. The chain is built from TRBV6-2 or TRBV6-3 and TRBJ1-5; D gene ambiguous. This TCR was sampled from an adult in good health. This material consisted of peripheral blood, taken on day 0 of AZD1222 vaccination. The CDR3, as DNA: TGTGCCAGCAGCCCGAGCCGGACCGACCGTAGCAATCAGCCCCAGCATTTT. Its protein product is CASSPSRTDRSNQPQHF.